This TCR beta chain was observed in a study of CD8 T cells in Susac syndrome. About the research overall: Patients with Susac syndrome had blood drawn and were at that point therapy-naive, on corticosteroids, or on intravenous immunoglobulin alone.

Between the trimmed V and J ends, which lost 7 bases and 3 bases, there was a span of 19 bases. Germline V gene sequence: CDR1 SQVTM, CDR2 ANQGSEA. This CDR3 is 14 amino acids long. Remarks on this clonotype: Antigen specificity is unknown.

About 0.45 to 1 ug RNA was reverse transcribed with random hexamers. A single record per CDR3 protein comes from TCRdb applying MiXCR to the immunoSEQ multiplex PCR reads. Among nearly 25,000 distinct CDR3 sequences listed, roughly 95% were seen once. Whole-study results and caveats: Susac-specific public clones were found in both the total CD8+ and the CD8+ TEMRA repertoires, with about 17 in the former and 5 or 6 in the latter.

The sample was CD8+ T cells from PBMCs. The sequence derives from a human donor with Susac syndrome. This sequence joins TRBV29-1 and TRBJ2-7; perhaps D is TRBD1 or TRBD2 (5 bases each). CDR3 DNA sequence: TGCAGCGGTTCTCTTGGGGGAACCCACTACGAGCAGTACTTC. Its protein is CSGSLGGTHYEQYF.